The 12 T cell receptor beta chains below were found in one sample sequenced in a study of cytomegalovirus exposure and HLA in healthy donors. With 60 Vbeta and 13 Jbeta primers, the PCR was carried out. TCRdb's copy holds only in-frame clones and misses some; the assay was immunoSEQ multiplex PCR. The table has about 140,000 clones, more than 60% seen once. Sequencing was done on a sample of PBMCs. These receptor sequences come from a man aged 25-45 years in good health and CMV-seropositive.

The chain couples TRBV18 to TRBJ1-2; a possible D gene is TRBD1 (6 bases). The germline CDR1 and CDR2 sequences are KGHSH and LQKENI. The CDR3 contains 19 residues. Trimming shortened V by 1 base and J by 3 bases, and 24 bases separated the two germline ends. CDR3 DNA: TGTGCCAGCTCACCACTCCGACAACAGGGCCTCCTTGTCGACTATGGCTACACCTTC. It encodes CASSPLRQQGLLVDYGYTF.

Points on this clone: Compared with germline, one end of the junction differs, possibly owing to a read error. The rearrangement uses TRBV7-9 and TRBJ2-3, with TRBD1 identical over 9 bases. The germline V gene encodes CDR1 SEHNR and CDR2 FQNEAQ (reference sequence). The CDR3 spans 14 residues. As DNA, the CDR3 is TGTTCCAGCAGCAGGACAGGGGTTACAGATACGCAGTATTTT. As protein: CSSSRTGVTDTQYF.

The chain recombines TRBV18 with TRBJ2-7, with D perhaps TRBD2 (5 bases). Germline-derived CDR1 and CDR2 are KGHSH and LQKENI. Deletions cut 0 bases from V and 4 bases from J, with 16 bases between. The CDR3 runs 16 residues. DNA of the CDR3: TGTGCCAGCTCACCACCGGGCGGGCTGGTACGGTACGAGCAGTACTTC. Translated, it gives CASSPPGGLVRYEQYF. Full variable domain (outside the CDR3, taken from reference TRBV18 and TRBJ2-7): NAGVMQNPRHLVRRRGQEARLRCSPMKGHSHVYWYRQLPEEGLKFMVYLQKENIIDESGMPKERFSAEFPKEGPSILRIQQVVRGDSAAYFCASSPPGGLVRYEQYFGPGTRLTVT.

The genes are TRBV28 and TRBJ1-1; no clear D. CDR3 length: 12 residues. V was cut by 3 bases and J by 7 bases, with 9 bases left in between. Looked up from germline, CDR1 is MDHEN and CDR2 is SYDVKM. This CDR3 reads CASSFKQVEAFF. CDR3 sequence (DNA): TGTGCCAGCAGTTTTAAGCAGGTTGAAGCTTTCTTT.

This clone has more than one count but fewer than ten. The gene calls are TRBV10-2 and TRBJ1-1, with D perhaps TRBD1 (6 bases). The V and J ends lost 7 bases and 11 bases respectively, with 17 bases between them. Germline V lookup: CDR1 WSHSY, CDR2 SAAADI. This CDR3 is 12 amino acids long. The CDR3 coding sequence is TGCGCCAGCACAAATCAAAACAGGGTCGCTTTCTTT. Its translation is CASTNQNRVAFF.

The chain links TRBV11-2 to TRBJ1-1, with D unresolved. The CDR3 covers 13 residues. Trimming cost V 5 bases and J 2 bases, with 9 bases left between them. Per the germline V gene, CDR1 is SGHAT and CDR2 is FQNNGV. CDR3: CASSIPGNTEAFF. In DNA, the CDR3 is TGTGCCAGCAGCATCCCGGGTAACACTGAAGCTTTCTTT.

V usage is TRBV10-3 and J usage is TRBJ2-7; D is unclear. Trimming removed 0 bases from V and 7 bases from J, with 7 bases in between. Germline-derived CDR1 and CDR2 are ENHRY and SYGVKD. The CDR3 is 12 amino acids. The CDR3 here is CAISESELEQYF. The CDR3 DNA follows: TGTGCCATCAGTGAGTCCGAGTTGGAGCAGTACTTC.

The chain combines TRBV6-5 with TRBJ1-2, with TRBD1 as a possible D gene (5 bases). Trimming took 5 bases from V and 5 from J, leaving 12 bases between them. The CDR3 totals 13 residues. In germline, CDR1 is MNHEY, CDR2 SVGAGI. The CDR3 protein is CASSERRGYGYTF. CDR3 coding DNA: TGTGCCAGCAGTGAACGGAGGGGTTATGGCTACACCTTC.

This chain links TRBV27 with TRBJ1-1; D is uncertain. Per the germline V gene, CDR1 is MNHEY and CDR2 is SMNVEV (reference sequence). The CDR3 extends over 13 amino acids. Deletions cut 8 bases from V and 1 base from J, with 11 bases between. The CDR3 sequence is CASRRETNTEAFF. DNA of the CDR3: TGTGCCAGCCGTCGGGAAACGAACACTGAAGCTTTCTTT.

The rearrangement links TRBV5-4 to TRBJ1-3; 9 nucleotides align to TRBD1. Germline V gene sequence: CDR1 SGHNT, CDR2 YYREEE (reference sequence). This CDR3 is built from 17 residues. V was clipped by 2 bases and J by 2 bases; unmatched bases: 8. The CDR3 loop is CASSLRNRGLTGNTIYF. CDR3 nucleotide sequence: TGTGCCAGCAGCTTAAGGAACAGGGGGCTAACTGGAAACACCATATATTTT.

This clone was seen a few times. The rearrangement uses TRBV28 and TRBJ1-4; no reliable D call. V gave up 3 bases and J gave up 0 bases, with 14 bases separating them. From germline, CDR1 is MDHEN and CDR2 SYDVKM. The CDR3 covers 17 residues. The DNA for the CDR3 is TGTGCCAGCAGTTTGGCGGCGTTAACCGCAACTAATGAAAAACTGTTTTTT. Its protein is CASSLAALTATNEKLFF.

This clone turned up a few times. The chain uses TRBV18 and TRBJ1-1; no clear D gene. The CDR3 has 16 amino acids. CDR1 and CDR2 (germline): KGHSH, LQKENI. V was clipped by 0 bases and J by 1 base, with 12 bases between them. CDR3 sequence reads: CASSPPFAAWNTEAFF. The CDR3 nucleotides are TGTGCCAGCTCACCACCATTTGCGGCGTGGAACACTGAAGCTTTCTTT.